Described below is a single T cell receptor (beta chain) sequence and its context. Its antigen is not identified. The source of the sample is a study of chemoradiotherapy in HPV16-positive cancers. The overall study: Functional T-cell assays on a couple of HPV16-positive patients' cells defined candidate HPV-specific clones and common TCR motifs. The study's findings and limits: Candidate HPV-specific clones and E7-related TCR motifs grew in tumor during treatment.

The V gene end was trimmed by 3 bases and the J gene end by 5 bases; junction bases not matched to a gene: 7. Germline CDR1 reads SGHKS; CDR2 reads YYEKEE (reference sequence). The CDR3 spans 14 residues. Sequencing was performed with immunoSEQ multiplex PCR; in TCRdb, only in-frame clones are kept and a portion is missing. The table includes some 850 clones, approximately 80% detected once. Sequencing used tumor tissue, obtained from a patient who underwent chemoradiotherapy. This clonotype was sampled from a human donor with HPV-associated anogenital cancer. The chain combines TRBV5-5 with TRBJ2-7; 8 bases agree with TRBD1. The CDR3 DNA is TGTGCCAGCAGCTCGGACAGGGACATCAACGAGCAGTACTTC. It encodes CASSSDRDINEQYF.